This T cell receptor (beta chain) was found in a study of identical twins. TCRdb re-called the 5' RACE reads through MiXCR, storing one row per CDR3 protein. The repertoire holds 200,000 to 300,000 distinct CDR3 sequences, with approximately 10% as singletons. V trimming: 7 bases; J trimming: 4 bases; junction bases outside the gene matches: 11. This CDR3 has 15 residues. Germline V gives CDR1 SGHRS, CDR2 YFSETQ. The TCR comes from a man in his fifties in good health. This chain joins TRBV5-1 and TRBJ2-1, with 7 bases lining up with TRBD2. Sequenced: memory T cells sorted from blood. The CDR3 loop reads CASSQGSGPYNEQFF. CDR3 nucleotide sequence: TGCGCCAGCTCACAAGGTAGCGGGCCTTACAATGAGCAGTTCTTC.